Following are 23 T cell receptor beta chains from one sample sequenced in a study of control samples from healthy donors and cancer patients. Generated by immunoSEQ multiplex PCR, the TCRdb table keeps only in-frame clones and is missing some. Among 130,000 or so clones listed, around 93% were seen once. The sample comprised blood. The receptors derive from a woman aged 50 to 60 in good health.

This chain links TRBV2 with TRBJ2-4; D may be TRBD2 (6 bases). Germline V gene data show CDR1 as SNHLY and CDR2 as FYNNEI. V lost 1 base to trimming and J lost 2 bases, with 9 bases between them. The length of the CDR3 is 15 residues. The CDR3 loop is CASSEGRDTKNIQYF. The CDR3 DNA sequence: TGTGCCAGCAGTGAAGGGAGGGATACCAAAAACATTCAGTACTTC.

The chain combines TRBV19 with TRBJ1-1; a possible D gene is TRBD1 (5 bases). The CDR3 runs to 13 residues. Between the trimmed V and J ends, which lost 8 bases and 1 base, there was a span of 11 bases. Germline V gives CDR1 LNHDA, CDR2 SQIVND (reference sequence). The CDR3 reads CASCWGPNTEAFF. CDR3 nucleotides: TGTGCCAGTTGTTGGGGCCCGAACACTGAAGCTTTCTTT.

This clone has more than one count but fewer than ten. The chain joins TRBV6-1 to TRBJ1-2; 7 nucleotides agree with TRBD1. V lost 5 bases to trimming and J lost 10 bases; unmatched junction nucleotides: 19. This CDR3 is built from 16 residues. Germline V gene lookup returns CDR1 MNHNS and CDR2 SASEGT. The chain's CDR3 is CASSKGAETGQSAYTF. For the CDR3, the DNA is TGTGCCAGCAGTAAAGGGGCCGAGACAGGGCAATCTGCCTACACCTTC.

This sequence joins TRBV7-9 and TRBJ1-1; tentative D call: TRBD1 (6 bases). Germline lookup yields CDR1 SEHNR and CDR2 FQNEAQ (reference sequence). Trimming shortened V by 2 bases and J by 3 bases, and 10 bases separated the two germline ends. The CDR3 has 14 amino acids. The CDR3 protein is CASSLRDMDTEAFF. For the CDR3, the DNA is TGTGCCAGCAGCTTAAGGGACATGGACACTGAAGCTTTCTTT. Full variable domain (remainder filled in from reference TRBV7-9 and TRBJ1-1): DTGVSQNPRHKITKRGQNVTFRCDPISEHNRLYWYRQTLGQGPEFLTYFQNEAQLEKSRLLSDRFSAERPKGSFSTLEIQRTEQGDSAMYLCASSLRDMDTEAFFGQGTRLTVV.

This clone came up once. The V call is TRBV12-5, the J call TRBJ1-2; 7 bases fit TRBD1. With V trimmed by 1 base and J by 8 bases, 7 bases remained unmatched. Germline CDR1 and CDR2: LGHNT and FRNRAP. CDR3 length equals 14 residues. The CDR3 loop is CASGLEITGVGYTF. CDR3 DNA: TGTGCTAGTGGTTTGGAGATAACAGGGGTAGGCTACACCTTC.

The chain is built from TRBV12-3 or TRBV12-4 and TRBJ2-1; D not certain. This CDR3 comprises 13 residues. Trimming stripped 6 bases from V and 10 bases from J, with 16 bases between. The CDR3 DNA follows: TGTGCCAGCAGGCAGGCATCCTCTTGGGAGCAGTTCTTC. It translates to CASRQASSWEQFF.

The V call is TRBV4-1, the J call TRBJ1-4; 7 nucleotides match TRBD1. The CDR3 extends over 15 amino acids. Looked up from germline, CDR1 is MGHRA and CDR2 is YSYEKL. V lost 8 bases to trimming and J lost 0 bases; unmatched junction nucleotides: 6. Here the CDR3 reads CASDPTGATNEKLFF. Here the CDR3 DNA reads TGCGCCAGCGACCCTACAGGGGCAACTAATGAAAAACTGTTTTTT.

The J gene is TRBJ1-5, the V gene TRBV7-2, with D hard to call. The length of the CDR3 is 15 residues. Germline V lookup: CDR1 SGHTA, CDR2 FQGNSA. Trimming pared 5 bases from V and 3 bases from J, leaving 14 bases between. The CDR3 is CASSPQSRNNQPQHF. The CDR3, as DNA: TGTGCCAGCAGCCCCCAAAGCAGAAACAATCAGCCCCAGCATTTT.

The V call is TRBV6-5, the J call TRBJ2-7; 8 nucleotides agree with TRBD1. The CDR3 loop spans 15 amino acids. J lost 3 bases, V lost 7 bases, and 11 bases had no gene match. From germline, CDR1 is MNHEY and CDR2 SVGAGI. CDR3 residues: CASNQQGALYYEQYF. Here the CDR3 DNA reads TGTGCCAGCAACCAGCAGGGGGCCCTATACTACGAGCAGTACTTC.

The chain recombines TRBV20-1 with TRBJ1-1, with D perhaps TRBD1 (5 bases). Between the trimmed V and J ends, which lost 3 bases and 6 bases, there was a span of 11 bases. The CDR3 loop spans 12 amino acids. Germline CDR1 is DFQATT and CDR2 is SNEGSKA (reference sequence). The CDR3 coding sequence is TGCAGTGCTAGTAGGACAATGGCTGAAGCTTTCTTT. It codes for CSASRTMAEAFF.

The chain combines TRBV5-1 with TRBJ2-5; 14 bases match TRBD2. CDR1 SGHRS and CDR2 YFSETQ come from the germline V gene. J was trimmed by 5 bases and V by 0 bases; bases with no gene match: 3. This CDR3 spans 16 amino acids. The CDR3 bases are TGCGCCAGCAGCTTGGTAGGGACTAGCGGGGGTGAGACCCAGTACTTC. Translation gives CASSLVGTSGGETQYF. The variable domain in full, completed from reference TRBV5-1 and TRBJ2-5, reads KAGVTQTPRYLIKTRGQQVTLSCSPISGHRSVSWYQQTPGQGLQFLFEYFSETQRNKGNFPGRFSGRQFSNSRSEMNVSTLELGDSALYLCASSLVGTSGGETQYFGPGTRLLVL.

Regarding this clone: The sample contains more than one DNA sequence encoding this CDR3. This chain uses TRBV30 with TRBJ1-1, with D possibly TRBD1 on 5 matching bases. The ends were cut back, 0 bases at V and 5 bases at J, with 10 bases in the middle. Germline V CDR1 and CDR2: GTSNPN, SVGIG (reference sequence). The CDR3 has 13 amino acids. As DNA, the CDR3 is TGTGCCTGGAGTGTACGGGGGGGAACTGAAGCTTTCTTT. The encoded protein is CAWSVRGGTEAFF.

CDR3 sequence (DNA): TGCAGCGTTGAGATAGGGCAGGGGTGGGGTGAGCAGTTCTTC. It encodes CSVEIGQGWGEQFF. This sequence joins TRBV29-1 and TRBJ2-1, with a weak D call TRBD1 (6 bases). The V and J ends lost 3 bases and 9 bases respectively, with 18 bases between them. CDR3 length: 14 amino acids. CDR1 is SQVTM, CDR2 ANQGSEA, per germline.

This clone was found once. The chain recombines TRBV20-1 with TRBJ1-2; D is perhaps TRBD1 (6 bases). CDR1 and CDR2 from the germline V gene are DFQATT and SNEGSKA (reference sequence). Trimming left V 3 bases short and J 8 bases short, with 13 bases between. The length of the CDR3 is 12 residues. CDR3 loop: CSASPLQGGYTF. The CDR3 bases are TGCAGTGCTAGTCCCCTCCAGGGGGGCTACACCTTC.

The chain has TRBV19 and TRBJ1-4, with 7 bases fitting TRBD1. The CDR3 has 13 amino acids. The germline gives CDR1 LNHDA, CDR2 SQIVND (reference sequence). V dropped 1 base and J dropped 9; count of bases not matched to a gene: 2. CDR3 sequence: CASSIAQGKKLFF. The CDR3 coding sequence is TGTGCCAGTAGTATAGCACAGGGGAAAAAACTGTTTTTT. Full variable domain (remainder filled in from reference TRBV19 and TRBJ1-4): DGGITQSPKYLFRKEGQNVTLSCEQNLNHDAMYWYRQDPGQGLRLIYYSQIVNDFQKGDIAEGYSVSREKKESFPLTVTSAQKNPTAFYLCASSIAQGKKLFFGSGTQLSVL.

This clone has only a few counts. The chain combines TRBV27 with TRBJ1-2, with D possibly TRBD1 on 6 matching bases. Germline V gene sequence: CDR1 MNHEY, CDR2 SMNVEV (reference sequence). V was clipped by 6 bases and J by 8 bases, with 10 bases between them. This CDR3 contains 11 residues. CDR3 sequence reads: CASRGGHGYTF. The CDR3, as DNA: TGTGCCAGCAGGGGGGGGCACGGCTACACCTTC.

The chain couples TRBV19 to TRBJ2-7, with D hard to call. Germline V gene lookup returns CDR1 LNHDA and CDR2 SQIVND (reference sequence). CDR3 size: 13 residues. V gave up 6 bases and J gave up 1 base, with 10 bases separating them. CDR3 amino acids: CASSPGRSYEQYF. DNA for the CDR3: TGTGCCAGTAGCCCCGGCAGGTCCTACGAGCAGTACTTC.

To note about this clone: This sample includes further DNA sequences coding for the same CDR3. The rearrangement links TRBV6-5 to TRBJ1-2; tentative D call: TRBD1 (6 bases). V lost 5 bases and J lost 8, with 12 bases in between. The CDR3 runs 12 residues. Germline lookup yields CDR1 MNHEY and CDR2 SVGAGI. CDR3 bases: TGTGCCAGCAGTAGAACAGGGAGAGGCTACACCTTC. Residues: CASSRTGRGYTF.

This sequence joins TRBV19 and TRBJ1-4, with D possibly TRBD1 on 5 matching bases. Trimming took 2 bases from V and 8 from J, leaving 24 bases between them. Germline V gene data show CDR1 as LNHDA and CDR2 as SQIVND (reference sequence). This CDR3 region has 18 residues. CDR3 amino acids: CASSIWPPGRGVVEKLFF. For the CDR3, the DNA is TGTGCCAGTAGTATATGGCCCCCCGGACGAGGGGTGGTCGAAAAACTGTTTTTT.

The chain's CDR3 is CASSLSRGGYNEQFF. CDR3 DNA sequence: TGTGCCAGCAGCTTGAGTCGGGGGGGATATAATGAGCAGTTCTTC. The genes are TRBV5-4 and TRBJ2-1; 8 bases are a match to TRBD2. Trimming took 1 base from V and 7 from J; bases not matched to a gene: 7. The CDR3 covers 15 residues. Germline V gene lookup returns CDR1 SGHNT and CDR2 YYREEE (reference sequence).

This rearrangement joins TRBV7-8 to TRBJ2-7; D may correspond to TRBD1 or TRBD2 (5 bases each). The V and J ends lost 11 bases and 2 bases respectively, with 19 bases between them. CDR3 length: 14 residues. The V gene's germline CDR1 is SGHVS and CDR2 FQNEAQ. The CDR3 sequence is CASSWVGGAYEQYF. The CDR3 nucleotides read TGTGCCTCCTCCTGGGTTGGGGGAGCCTACGAGCAGTACTTC.

The chain has TRBV6-2 or TRBV6-3 and TRBJ2-3; 7 bases are shared with TRBD1. After removal of 1 base from V and 14 bases from J, the junction contained 6 bases not matched to a gene. Germline loops: CDR1 MNHEY, CDR2 SVGEGT. The length of the CDR3 is 12 residues. CDR3 DNA: TGTGCCAGCAGTTACTTAATAGGACAGGTGTATTTT. It translates to CASSYLIGQVYF.

The J gene is TRBJ2-1, the V gene TRBV27; a weak D match, TRBD2 (5 bases). The CDR3 totals 13 residues. Germline V CDR1 and CDR2: MNHEY, SMNVEV (reference sequence). The V gene lost 4 bases and the J gene lost 4 bases, with 8 bases spanning the gap. CDR3 sequence: CASSSGWYNEQFF. CDR3 nucleotides: TGTGCCAGCAGTTCGGGGTGGTACAATGAGCAGTTCTTC.